These T cell receptor beta chains were read from a single sample in a study of shared clonotypes between healthy human individuals. TCRdb keeps only in-frame clones here, not all; method: immunoSEQ multiplex PCR. The sample records around 2.1 million clones, around 93% being singletons. Material for sequencing was naive CD8+ T cells from PBMCs. These receptors came from a man between 18 and 35 years old in good health. Some clones in this sample may be carry-over from other donors' samples. CDR3s include the opening cysteine and the closing phenylalanine or tryptophan. The order of the fields is CDR3 length, J gene, D gene, clone size, V gene, CDR3 protein, CDR3 DNA. A D gene is named only where the DNA matches it firmly. A clone size is listed for some rows: how often the clone was seen (once, few, many), or a class if it is expanded.

>15|TRBJ2-5|TRBD2|-|TRBV9
CASSPTSGYQETQYF
TGTGCCAGCAGTCCGACTAGCGGGTACCAAGAGACCCAGTACTTC
>15|TRBJ2-7|TRBD2|once|TRBV4-3
CASSQEREKYYEQYF
TGCGCCAGCAGCCAAGAGCGGGAGAAATACTACGAGCAGTACTTC
>12|TRBJ2-7|-|-|TRBV25-1
CASSEGRAEQYF
TGTGCCAGCAGTGAAGGCAGGGCCGAGCAGTACTTC
>12|TRBJ1-5|-|-|TRBV30
CAWSRGNQPQHF
TGTGCCTGGAGTCGGGGAAATCAGCCCCAGCATTTT
>13|TRBJ1-1|-|-|TRBV4-1
CASSRSQNTEAFF
TGCGCCAGCAGTCGGTCCCAGAACACTGAAGCTTTCTTT
>17|TRBJ2-2|-|once|TRBV19
CASSNVESPLGTGELFF
TGTGCCAGTAGTAATGTGGAATCGCCGCTCGGAACCGGGGAGCTGTTTTTT
>14|TRBJ2-1|-|-|TRBV27
CASSERYSYNEQFF
TGTGCCAGCAGTGAACGGTACTCCTACAATGAGCAGTTCTTC
>15|TRBJ2-1|TRBD2|-|TRBV7-3
CASSLLAGAGNEQFF
TGTGCCAGCAGCTTACTAGCGGGAGCGGGTAATGAGCAGTTCTTC
>16|TRBJ2-7|TRBD2|-|TRBV5-4
CASSLTGTSGTYEQYF
TGTGCCAGCAGCTTGACGGGGACTAGCGGGACCTACGAGCAGTACTTC
>16|TRBJ2-7|TRBD2|-|TRBV27
CASSFLTSGSWYEQYF
TGTGCCAGCAGTTTCCTGACTAGCGGGAGTTGGTACGAGCAGTACTTC
>13|TRBJ1-2|-|-|TRBV29-1
CSTLGGLRYGYTF
TGCAGCACCCTAGGGGGGTTACGGTATGGCTACACCTTC
>18|TRBJ2-1|TRBD2|-|TRBV7-9
CASRGPGGYPSSYDEQFF
TGTGCCAGCAGGGGCCCGGGAGGGTATCCCAGCTCCTACGATGAGCAGTTCTTC
>15|TRBJ1-5|TRBD1|few|TRBV2
CASSEAGTGMQPQHF
TGTGCCAGCAGTGAAGCCGGGACAGGGATGCAGCCCCAGCATTTT
>14|TRBJ1-4|-|-|TRBV27
CASKSRERVEKLFF
TGTGCCAGCAAGAGCAGGGAACGAGTTGAAAAACTGTTTTTT
>16|TRBJ2-3|TRBD2|-|TRBV6-1
CASSEHQRGRTDTQYF
TGTGCCAGCAGTGAACACCAGCGGGGCCGCACAGATACGCAGTATTTT
>11|TRBJ2-1|TRBD2|-|TRBV10-2
CASSPGGRLFF
TGCGCCAGCAGTCCGGGGGGGCGTCTGTTCTTC
>19|TRBJ2-3|-|once|TRBV9
CASSVSPGFRASVSDTQYF
TGTGCCAGCAGCGTATCTCCAGGGTTCAGGGCCTCAGTGTCAGATACGCAGTATTTT
>14|TRBJ2-7|-|-|TRBV11-1
CASSRRAGAYEQYF
TGTGCCAGCAGCAGAAGGGCAGGGGCCTACGAGCAGTACTTC
>17|TRBJ2-1|TRBD2|once|TRBV23-1
CASSRLLAPSSYNEQFF
TGCGCCAGCAGTCGATTACTAGCGCCTAGCTCCTACAATGAGCAGTTCTTC
>13|TRBJ2-7|-|-|TRBV4-1
CASSPRAGHEQYF
TGCGCCAGCAGCCCCCGAGCAGGACACGAGCAGTACTTC
>15|TRBJ2-5|-|-|TRBV7-2
CASSTEIGLLQGQYF
TGTGCCAGCAGCACAGAGATTGGGCTCCTCCAGGGGCAGTACTTC
>15|TRBJ1-1|-|-|TRBV27
CASSLSGDLNTEAFF
TGTGCCAGCAGTTTATCAGGGGATTTGAACACTGAAGCTTTCTTT
>11|TRBJ2-5|-|-|TRBV11-2
CASSPGETQYF
TGTGCCAGCAGCCCGGGGGAGACCCAGTACTTC
>16|TRBJ1-2|TRBD1|-|TRBV9
CASSVGTGEVFYGYTF
TGTGCCAGCAGCGTAGGAACAGGGGAGGTTTTCTATGGCTACACCTTC